This T cell receptor (beta chain) was retrieved from a study of blood T cell repertoires in COVID-19. Study summary: Some COVID-19 samples were acute and others convalescent; all came from the United States, Italy and Spain. From T cells, B-cell-depleted T cells, or PBMCs came the material, which was cDNA or gDNA.

Per the study methods: Reference gene primer amplification yielded estimated nucleated cell counts. Some clones are missing from TCRdb's copy, which holds only in-frame ones; the method was immunoSEQ multiplex PCR. D and trimming were read from the DNA, whereas the V and J calls and clone size are those reported in that table. The sample has under 200,000 clones, roughly 80% seen once. The CDR3 contains 14 residues. Deletions cut 2 bases from V and 1 base from J, with 9 bases between. The germline gives CDR1 SGHTS, CDR2 YDEGEE. This TCR came from a man between 65 and 79 years old with acute or convalescent COVID-19. This chain connects TRBV5-8 to TRBJ1-2; no firm D call. Sequencing was carried out using peripheral blood. The CDR3 loop reads CASSLAGFNYGYTF. Written as DNA, the CDR3 is TGTGCCAGCAGCTTAGCGGGGTTTAACTATGGCTACACCTTC.